Listed below are T cell receptor beta chains from one sample, sequenced in a study of shared clonotypes between healthy human individuals. TCRdb keeps only in-frame clones here, not all; method: immunoSEQ multiplex PCR. Of a few million clones in the sample, around 90% were seen once. The sample comprised naive CD4+ T cells sorted from blood. These receptor sequences come from a man younger than 35 in good health. The CDR3 runs from the conserved cysteine through the conserved F or W. The D gene is left open where the match is weak. Rows give clone size only sometimes, using once, few, many, or a class for an expanded clone.

>-|TRBV5-1|TRBJ1-1|-
CASSLGVGSVTEAFF
TGCGCCAGCAGCTTGGGTGTGGGTTCGGTCACTGAAGCTTTCTTT
>-|TRBV7-7|TRBJ2-5|-
CASSLGTQETQYF
TGTGCTAGCAGCTTAGGAACTCAAGAGACCCAGTACTTC
>-|TRBV7-2|TRBJ2-5|-
CASSLAGGTYQETQYF
TGTGCCAGCAGCTTAGCGGGGGGAACCTACCAAGAGACCCAGTACTTC
>-|TRBV9|TRBJ2-5|-
CASSVRGMEETQYF
TGTGCCAGCAGCGTACGGGGGATGGAAGAGACCCAGTACTTC
>TRBD2|TRBV7-7|TRBJ2-5|-
CASSLGVASGRETQYF
TGTGCTAGCAGCTTAGGAGTGGCTAGCGGGAGAGAGACCCAGTACTTC
>-|TRBV2|TRBJ2-1|-
CASTKTGRSYNEQFF
TGTGCCAGCACGAAAACCGGGCGCTCCTACAATGAGCAGTTCTTC
>TRBD2|TRBV18|TRBJ2-3|-
CASSPGLAGGPSLFTDTQYF
TGTGCCAGCTCACCGGGACTAGCGGGGGGGCCATCATTATTCACAGATACGCAGTATTTT
>-|TRBV4-3|TRBJ1-1|-
CASSRGESNTEAFF
TGCGCCAGCAGCCGCGGGGAGTCGAACACTGAAGCTTTCTTT
>-|TRBV7-2|TRBJ2-1|-
CASSLEGGGSLVF
TGTGCCAGCAGCTTAGAGGGGGGAGGATCCTTGGTCTTC
>-|TRBV6-1|TRBJ1-1|-
CATRMGQKNTEAFF
TGTGCCACCCGAATGGGACAAAAGAACACTGAAGCTTTCTTT
>-|TRBV6-6|TRBJ1-1|-
CASSYGGQNTEAFF
TGTGCCAGCAGTTACGGTGGACAGAACACTGAAGCTTTCTTT
>TRBD1|TRBV15|TRBJ1-5|-
CATSRVRTGASVIVPQHF
TGTGCCACCAGCAGAGTTAGGACAGGGGCCTCAGTGATCGTGCCCCAGCATTTT
>TRBD1|TRBV5-1|TRBJ2-7|-
CASSNRTGGVLGREQYF
TGCGCCAGCAGCAACCGGACAGGGGGCGTTTTGGGTCGCGAGCAGTACTTC
>TRBD1|TRBV30|TRBJ2-7|once
CAWEGQGSYEQYF
TGTGCCTGGGAGGGACAGGGAAGCTACGAGCAGTACTTC
>-|TRBV27|TRBJ1-4|-
CASSLGGVGKLFF
TGTGCCAGCAGTTTAGGGGGAGTCGGAAAACTGTTTTTT
>TRBD2|TRBV4-3|TRBJ2-5|-
CASSQDRGTSGTETQYF
TGCGCCAGCAGCCAAGACAGGGGGACTAGCGGGACGGAGACCCAGTACTTC
>-|TRBV13|TRBJ2-1|-
CASSLRHPIRNEQFF
TGTGCCAGCAGCCTACGACACCCCATAAGGAATGAGCAGTTCTTC
>-|TRBV4-1|TRBJ1-3|-
CASSQPTSSGNTIYF
TGCGCCAGCAGCCAACCGACAAGCTCTGGAAACACCATATATTTT
>-|TRBV2|TRBJ1-1|few
CASSPSTGNTEAFF
TGTGCCAGCAGCCCTTCCACAGGAAACACTGAAGCTTTCTTT
>TRBD1|TRBV27|TRBJ2-7|-
CASSLGTGPTYEQYF
TGTGCCAGCAGTTTAGGGACAGGGCCCACCTACGAGCAGTACTTC
>-|TRBV7-6|TRBJ2-2|-
CASSFQTGELFF
TGTGCCAGCAGCTTCCAGACCGGGGAGCTGTTTTTT
>-|TRBV19|TRBJ2-6|-
CASSIPPYSGANVLTF
TGTGCCAGTAGTATACCTCCGTACTCTGGGGCCAACGTCCTGACTTTC
>-|TRBV9|TRBJ2-7|once
CASSLRDGPYEQYF
TGTGCCAGCAGCCTCCGGGACGGACCGTACGAGCAGTACTTC
>-|TRBV7-7|TRBJ2-3|-
CASSFPGDTQYF
TGTGCTAGCAGCTTCCCCGGGGATACGCAGTATTTT
>-|TRBV6-5|TRBJ2-1|-
CASSRHPLGDEQFF
TGTGCCAGCAGCCGACACCCTCTAGGGGATGAGCAGTTCTTC
>-|TRBV6-4|TRBJ1-5|-
CASSAETGRQPQHF
TGTGCCAGCAGTGCAGAGACGGGACGACAGCCCCAGCATTTT
>TRBD1|TRBV2|TRBJ1-2|-
CASSEGTGPSGGGYTF
TGTGCCAGCAGTGAAGGGACAGGGCCTTCAGGAGGGGGCTACACCTTC
>-|TRBV15|TRBJ2-7|-
CATSRDRGGAYEQYF
TGTGCCACCAGCAGAGATCGTGGTGGGGCCTACGAGCAGTACTTC
>-|TRBV5-4|TRBJ1-4|-
CASSSRDTPSGEKLFF
TGTGCCAGCAGCTCGCGGGACACCCCATCGGGGGAAAAACTGTTTTTT
>-|TRBV5-1|TRBJ2-7|once
CASSRYRAEQYF
TGCGCCAGCAGCCGTTATCGAGCCGAGCAGTACTTC
>TRBD1|TRBV19|TRBJ2-7|-
CASSPEGRTGGYEQYF
TGTGCCAGTAGCCCGGAGGGCCGGACAGGGGGCTACGAGCAGTACTTC
>-|TRBV6-1|TRBJ2-7|-
CASSEWGGDEQYF
TGTGCCAGCAGTGAATGGGGCGGGGACGAGCAGTACTTC
>-|TRBV28|TRBJ2-3|-
CASSLFASPSSTDTQYF
TGTGCCAGCAGTTTATTCGCCAGTCCTTCTAGCACAGATACGCAGTATTTT
>TRBD1|TRBV7-9|TRBJ1-2|-
CASSPSGQGAYGYTF
TGTGCCAGCAGCCCATCAGGACAGGGGGCATATGGCTACACCTTC
>-|TRBV4-1|TRBJ2-6|once
CASSQDGVRVANVLTF
TGCGCCAGCAGCCAAGATGGGGTGCGTGTGGCCAACGTCCTGACTTTC
>-|TRBV6-1|TRBJ1-2|-
CASTPARGDNYGYTF
TGTGCCAGCACCCCTGCGCGGGGAGATAACTATGGCTACACCTTC
>-|TRBV6-1|TRBJ2-3|-
CASSEGPFSSTDTQYF
TGTGCCAGCAGTGAAGGCCCCTTTTCTAGCACAGATACGCAGTATTTT
>-|TRBV19|TRBJ2-2|-
CASSTLLGQNTGELFF
TGTGCCAGTAGTACCCTCCTTGGACAGAACACCGGGGAGCTGTTTTTT
>-|TRBV2|TRBJ2-7|-
CASMKGYEQYF
TGTGCCAGCATGAAGGGCTACGAGCAGTACTTC
>-|TRBV27|TRBJ1-1|-
CASSFRWEAKAFF
TGTGCCAGCAGTTTTAGGTGGGAGGCCAAAGCTTTCTTT
>-|TRBV10-3|TRBJ1-2|-
CAISESGTGNYGYTF
TGTGCCATCAGTGAGTCGGGGACCGGGAACTATGGCTACACCTTC
>-|TRBV5-1|TRBJ1-3|-
CASSLSQGISGNTIYF
TGCGCCAGCAGCTTGTCCCAGGGTATCTCTGGAAACACCATATATTTT